This TCR beta chain comes out of a study of blood T cell repertoires in COVID-19. In the study overall: Samples of COVID-19 (acute and convalescent) were obtained from the United States, Italy and Spain. In each case, the material was cDNA or gDNA derived from T cells, B-cell-depleted T cells, or PBMCs.

This clone is a singleton in its sample. Adults between roughly 18 and 90 years of age took part from 20 to 25 US areas. Germline CDR1 and CDR2: MDHEN and SYDVKM. The V end lost 7 bases, the J end lost 0 bases, and 10 bases lay between the germline ends. The CDR3 consists of 13 residues. The protocol was immunoSEQ multiplex PCR, while the TCRdb copy is restricted to in-frame clones and leaves out a portion. The sample lists 200,000 or so clones, roughly 90% seen once, with roughly 8.8% in the top ten. The chain carries TRBV28 and TRBJ2-7, with D perhaps matching TRBD1 (6 bases). This clonotype was obtained from a woman aged 18-35 years who had recovered from COVID-19. The sequenced sample was PBMCs or T cells enriched from blood (not recorded which). CDR3 sequence: CASNTGHSYEQYF. The CDR3 DNA sequence: TGTGCCAGCAACACAGGGCACTCCTACGAGCAGTACTTC.